A selection of T cell receptor beta chains follows, all from one sample in a study of cytomegalovirus exposure and HLA in healthy donors. Generated by immunoSEQ multiplex PCR, the TCRdb table keeps only in-frame clones and is missing some. The sample records roughly 170,000 clones, approximately 88% being singletons. Sequenced input: PBMCs. The receptors derive from a man aged 30-40 years in good health and CMV-seronegative. Both conserved end residues are part of each CDR3. The order of the fields is V gene, clone size, D gene, J gene, CDR3 protein, CDR3 DNA. The D gene is left open where the match is weak. A row's size may be missing; if present it is once, few, many or a size class.

TRBV18	.	.	TRBJ2-3	CASSPPAGTTDTQYF	TGTGCCAGCTCACCACCTGCGGGGACCACAGATACGCAGTATTTT
TRBV29-1	.	.	TRBJ2-7	CSVVERVYDQYF	TGCAGCGTTGTAGAACGGGTATACGACCAGTACTTC
TRBV4-1	.	.	TRBJ2-7	CASSQQRGSYEQYF	TGCGCCAGCAGCCAACAGCGAGGCTCCTACGAGCAGTACTTC
TRBV6-5	.	TRBD1	TRBJ1-1	CASRKTGGGTEAFF	TGTGCCAGCAGGAAGACAGGGGGCGGCACTGAAGCTTTCTTT
TRBV14	.	TRBD1	TRBJ2-3	CASSPTGSTDTQYF	TGTGCCAGCAGTCCGACAGGGAGCACAGATACGCAGTATTTT
TRBV11-2	.	.	TRBJ2-7	CASSWGEEQYF	TGTGCCAGCAGCTGGGGAGAGGAGCAGTACTTC
TRBV19	.	.	TRBJ1-3	CASSIRVTGDTIYF	TGTGCCAGTAGTATCCGGGTCACAGGAGACACCATATATTTT
TRBV18	.	TRBD2	TRBJ2-3	CASSLRGTSIRSTALTDTQYF	TGTGCCAGCTCACTTCGAGGGACTAGCATAAGATCCACCGCCCTCACAGATACGCAGTATTTT
TRBV4-2	few	TRBD1	TRBJ1-4	CASSQEWQGDEKLFF	TGTGCCAGCAGCCAAGAATGGCAGGGGGATGAAAAACTGTTTTTT
TRBV10-3	.	.	TRBJ1-2	CAISEYRVGYTF	TGTGCCATCAGTGAGTACCGGGTGGGCTACACCTTC
TRBV5-1	.	TRBD1	TRBJ1-4	CASSSGGALTNEKLFF	TGCGCCAGCAGCTCAGGGGGCGCCTTGACTAATGAAAAACTGTTTTTT
TRBV6-1	few	TRBD1	TRBJ2-2	CASMGQGVWELFF	TGTGCCAGCATGGGACAGGGGGTCTGGGAGCTGTTTTTT
TRBV7-2	.	.	TRBJ1-3	CASSTQTRGNTIYF	TGTGCCAGCAGCACCCAGACACGGGGAAACACCATATATTTT
TRBV13	.	TRBD1	TRBJ2-5	CASSLVGTGGLRETQYF	TGTGCCAGCAGCTTAGTTGGGACAGGGGGGCTAAGGGAGACCCAGTACTTC
TRBV6-5	.	TRBD1	TRBJ2-7	CASSVRGSSYEQYF	TGTGCCAGCAGTGTCAGGGGGTCCTCCTACGAGCAGTACTTC
TRBV28	.	.	TRBJ1-3	CASSFGLREKGNTIYF	TGTGCCAGCAGTTTTGGACTACGGGAGAAAGGAAACACCATATATTTT
TRBV19	.	TRBD1	TRBJ2-1	CASSRATGGRYNEQFF	TGTGCCAGTAGTAGGGCCACAGGGGGGCGCTACAATGAGCAGTTCTTC
TRBV4-2	once	.	TRBJ2-3	CASSQESGVADTQYF	TGTGCCAGCAGCCAAGAGTCGGGGGTCGCAGATACGCAGTATTTT
TRBV27	.	TRBD1	TRBJ2-7	CASSLGRTGRFSYEQYF	TGTGCCAGCAGCCTAGGGCGGACAGGGAGGTTTTCCTACGAGCAGTACTTC
TRBV11-2	.	TRBD2	TRBJ2-1	CASSPPTGTSYNEQFF	TGTGCCAGCAGCCCTCCTACCGGGACTAGTTACAATGAGCAGTTCTTC
TRBV28	.	TRBD1	TRBJ1-2	CASSLWGQSNYGYTF	TGTGCCAGCAGTTTATGGGGACAGTCTAACTATGGCTACACCTTC
TRBV5-1	.	TRBD2	TRBJ2-3	CASSLTSVLGVLTDTQYF	TGCGCCAGCAGCTTGACTAGCGTACTTGGGGTCCTCACAGATACGCAGTATTTT
TRBV27	.	.	TRBJ1-1	CASSLIPGTEAFF	TGTGCCAGCAGTTTAATCCCGGGGACTGAAGCTTTCTTT
TRBV6-1	medium-sized	TRBD2	TRBJ2-1	CASSEGTSGSNEQFF	TGTGCCAGCAGTGAAGGGACTAGCGGGAGCAATGAGCAGTTCTTC
TRBV30	.	.	TRBJ2-7	CAWNSGKGYEQYF	TGTGCCTGGAACTCCGGGAAGGGCTACGAGCAGTACTTC
TRBV27	.	.	TRBJ2-1	CASHLNSRALNEQFF	TGTGCCAGCCATCTGAACTCGAGGGCCCTCAATGAGCAGTTCTTC
TRBV6-5	.	.	TRBJ2-7	CASSVSGSYEQYF	TGTGCCAGCAGTGTTAGCGGATCCTACGAGCAGTACTTC
TRBV18	.	TRBD2	TRBJ2-2	CASSPPSSGGTGELFF	TGTGCCAGCTCACCACCAAGTAGCGGGGGTACCGGGGAGCTGTTTTTT
TRBV29-1	.	.	TRBJ1-1	CSVVPRNTEAFF	TGCAGCGTTGTCCCCAGGAACACTGAAGCTTTCTTT